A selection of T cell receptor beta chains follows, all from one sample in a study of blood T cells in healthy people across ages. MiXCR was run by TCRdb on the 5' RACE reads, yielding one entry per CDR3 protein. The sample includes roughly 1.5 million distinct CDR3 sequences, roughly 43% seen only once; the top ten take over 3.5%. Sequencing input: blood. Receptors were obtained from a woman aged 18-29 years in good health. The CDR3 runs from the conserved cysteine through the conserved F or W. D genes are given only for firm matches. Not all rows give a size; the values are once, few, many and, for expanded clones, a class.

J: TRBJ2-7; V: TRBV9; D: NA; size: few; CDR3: CASSVEQVSYEQYF; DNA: TGTGCCAGCAGCGTAGAGCAGGTCTCCTACGAGCAGTACTTC
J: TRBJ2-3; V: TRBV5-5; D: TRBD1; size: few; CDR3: CASSLRDRDTDTQYF; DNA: TGTGCCAGCAGCCTCCGGGACAGGGACACAGATACGCAGTATTTT
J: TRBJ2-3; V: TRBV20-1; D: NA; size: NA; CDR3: CSVRVASRTDTQYF; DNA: TGCAGTGTTAGAGTAGCATCTCGCACAGATACGCAGTATTTT
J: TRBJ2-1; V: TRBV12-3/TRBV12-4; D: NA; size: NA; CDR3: CASSLGHYSERFF; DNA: TGTGCCAGCAGTTTAGGCCATTATTCTGAGCGGTTCTTC
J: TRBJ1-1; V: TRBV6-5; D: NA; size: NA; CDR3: CASTGGSEAFF; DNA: TGTGCCAGCACCGGGGGGTCTGAAGCTTTCTTT
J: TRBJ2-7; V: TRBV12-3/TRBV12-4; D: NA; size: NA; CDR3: CASRGGEQYF; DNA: TGTGCCAGCAGAGGGGGAGAGCAGTACTTC
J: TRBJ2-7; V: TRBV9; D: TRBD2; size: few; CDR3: CASSVEAGGLYEQYF; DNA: TGTGCCAGCAGCGTAGAAGCGGGAGGGCTGTACGAGCAGTACTTC
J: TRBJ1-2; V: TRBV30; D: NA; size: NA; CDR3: CAWSPFTARFPYGYTF; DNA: TGTGCCTGGAGTCCCTTCACCGCCCGTTTTCCTTATGGCTACACCTTC
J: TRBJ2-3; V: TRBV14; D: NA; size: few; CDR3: CASRVESTDTQYF; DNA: TGTGCCAGCAGAGTCGAAAGCACAGATACGCAGTATTTT
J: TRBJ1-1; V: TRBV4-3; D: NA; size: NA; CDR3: CASSPQGSLAEAFF; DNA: TGCGCCAGCAGCCCACAGGGTTCGTTGGCTGAAGCTTTCTTT
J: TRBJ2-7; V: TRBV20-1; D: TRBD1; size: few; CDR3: CSAPRTGYYEQYF; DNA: TGCAGTGCCCCGAGGACAGGGTACTACGAGCAGTACTTC
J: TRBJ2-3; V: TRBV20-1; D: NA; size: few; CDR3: CSARETHTQYF; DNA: TGCAGTGCTAGAGAGACCCATACGCAGTATTTT
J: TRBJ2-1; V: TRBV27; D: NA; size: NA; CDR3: CASSSLIHEQFF; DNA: TGTGCCAGCAGTTCCCTTATCCATGAGCAGTTCTTC
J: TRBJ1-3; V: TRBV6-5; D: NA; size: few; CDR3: CASSRGRGNTIYF; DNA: TGTGCCAGCAGTCGGGGACGTGGAAACACCATATATTTT
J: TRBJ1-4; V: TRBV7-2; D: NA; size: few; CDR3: CASSPDLPTREKLFF; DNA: TGTGCCAGCAGCCCCGACCTGCCTACGAGGGAAAAACTGTTTTTT
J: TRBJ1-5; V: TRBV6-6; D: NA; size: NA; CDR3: CASTSSWAQHF; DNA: TGTGCCAGCACTTCCTCATGGGCCCAGCATTTT
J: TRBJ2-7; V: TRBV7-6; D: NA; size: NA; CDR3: CASSIGGPFFYEQYF; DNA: TGTGCCAGCAGCATAGGAGGACCGTTCTTTTACGAGCAGTACTTC
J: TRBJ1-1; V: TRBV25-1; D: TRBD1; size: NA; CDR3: CASSGLIRQGGIEAFF; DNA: TGTGCCAGCAGTGGTCTCATCAGACAGGGTGGAATTGAAGCTTTCTTT
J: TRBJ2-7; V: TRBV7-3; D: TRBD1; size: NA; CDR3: CASSSGAGGPYEQYF; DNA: TGTGCCAGCAGTAGTGGGGCAGGGGGTCCCTACGAGCAGTACTTC
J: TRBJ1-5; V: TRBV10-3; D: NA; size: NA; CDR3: CAISAAGYQPQHF; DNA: TGTGCCATCAGCGCCGCAGGGTACCAGCCCCAGCATTTT
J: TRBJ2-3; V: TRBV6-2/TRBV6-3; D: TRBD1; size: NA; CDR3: CASSLSGGVGDTQYF; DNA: TGTGCCAGCAGCCTTTCAGGGGGAGTAGGAGATACGCAGTATTTT
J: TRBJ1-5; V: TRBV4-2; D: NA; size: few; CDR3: CASSESRDIGNQPQHF; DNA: TGTGCCAGCTCCGAGTCTCGGGACATAGGCAATCAGCCCCAGCATTTT
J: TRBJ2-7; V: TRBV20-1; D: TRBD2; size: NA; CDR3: CSASGRAREQYF; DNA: TGCAGTGCTAGCGGGAGGGCGAGGGAGCAGTACTTC
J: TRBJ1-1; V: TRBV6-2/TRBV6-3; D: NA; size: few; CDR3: CASRDRGKAFF; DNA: TGTGCCAGCAGAGACCGGGGTAAAGCTTTCTTT
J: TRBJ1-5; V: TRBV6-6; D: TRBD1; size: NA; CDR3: CASSYTMGQRNQPQHF; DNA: TGTGCCAGCAGTTACACAATGGGACAGAGAAATCAGCCCCAGCATTTT
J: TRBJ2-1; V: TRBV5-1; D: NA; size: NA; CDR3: CASSLGSELSYNEQFF; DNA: TGCGCCAGCAGCTTGGGTAGCGAGCTTTCCTACAATGAGCAGTTCTTC
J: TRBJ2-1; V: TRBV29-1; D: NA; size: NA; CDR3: CSVRLSSYNEQFF; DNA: TGCAGCGTTAGACTGAGCTCCTACAATGAGCAGTTCTTC
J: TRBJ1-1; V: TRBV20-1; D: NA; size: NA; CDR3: CSAGDGMNTEAFF; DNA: TGCAGTGCTGGGGACGGTATGAACACTGAAGCTTTCTTT
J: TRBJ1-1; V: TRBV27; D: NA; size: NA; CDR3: CASSFLVSGLNTEAFF; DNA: TGTGCCAGCAGTTTCCTCGTGTCAGGGCTGAACACTGAAGCTTTCTTT
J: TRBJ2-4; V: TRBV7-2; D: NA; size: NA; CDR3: CASSLRQGGGNIQYF; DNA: TGTGCCAGCAGCTTACGGCAGGGGGGGGGAAACATTCAGTACTTC
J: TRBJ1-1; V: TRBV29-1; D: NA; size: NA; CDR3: CSVERSGAEAFF; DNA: TGCAGCGTTGAACGCTCCGGGGCTGAAGCTTTCTTT
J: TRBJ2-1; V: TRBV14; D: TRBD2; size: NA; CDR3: CARQGASGTSGRRNEQFF; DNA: TGTGCCAGACAGGGGGCGTCCGGGACTAGCGGGAGGAGGAATGAGCAGTTCTTC
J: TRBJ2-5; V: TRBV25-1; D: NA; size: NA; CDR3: CASSEYGGEGNEQYF; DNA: TGTGCCAGCAGTGAATATGGCGGGGAAGGCAATGAGCAGTACTTC
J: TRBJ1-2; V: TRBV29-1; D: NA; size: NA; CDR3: CSVETGLHPYGCTF; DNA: NA
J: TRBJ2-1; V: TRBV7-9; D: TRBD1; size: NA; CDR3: CASSSTGVYSYNEQFF; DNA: TGTGCCAGCAGCTCAACAGGGGTCTACTCCTACAATGAGCAGTTCTTC
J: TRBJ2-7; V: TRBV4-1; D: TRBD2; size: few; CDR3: CASSHRFPILPSGGNPEQYF; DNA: TGCGCCAGCAGCCACCGCTTCCCAATTCTCCCTAGCGGGGGGAATCCGGAGCAGTACTTC
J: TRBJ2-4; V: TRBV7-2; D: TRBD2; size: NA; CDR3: CAGSLAGDGNIQYF; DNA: TGTGCCGGCAGCTTAGCGGGGGACGGGAACATTCAGTACTTC
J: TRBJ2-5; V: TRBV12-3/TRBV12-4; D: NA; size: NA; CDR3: CASSFADRGLDEQYF; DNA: TGTGCCAGCAGTTTTGCCGACCGGGGCCTCGATGAGCAGTACTTC
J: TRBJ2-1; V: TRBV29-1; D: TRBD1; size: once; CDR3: CSAQGGVGETQFF; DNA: TGCAGCGCACAGGGGGGAGTTGGGGAGACCCAGTTCTTC
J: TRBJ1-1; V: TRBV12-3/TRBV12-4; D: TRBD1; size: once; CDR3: CASSYGQGLYVGTEAFF; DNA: TGTGCCAGCAGTTATGGACAGGGGCTATATGTGGGCACTGAAGCTTTCTTT